Following are 6 T cell receptor beta chains from one sample sequenced in a study of blood T cell repertoires in COVID-19. TCRdb keeps only in-frame clones here, not all; method: immunoSEQ multiplex PCR. The sample shows about 220,000 clones, about 87% of them seen only once. Sample: PBMCs or T cells enriched from blood (not recorded which). The source of these receptors is a woman in her 30s with acute COVID-19.

This chain uses TRBV9 with TRBJ1-6; TRBD1 matches at 12 bases. With V trimmed by 3 bases and J by 7 bases, 8 bases remained unmatched. Germline CDR1 reads SGDLS; CDR2 reads YYNGEE. CDR3 length: 17 residues. For the CDR3, the DNA is TGTGCCAGCAGCGGCGGGACAGGGGGCAGTCTGAATTCACCCCTCCACTTT. The encoded protein is CASSGGTGGSLNSPLHF.

In this sample, this clone turned up a few times. A read error may produce the germline difference seen at one junction end. Other DNA sequences in the sample encode the same CDR3. The chain recombines TRBV6-2 or TRBV6-3 with TRBJ2-7; D gene ambiguous. The CDR3 sequence is 11 residues long. Germline V gene sequence: CDR1 MNHEY, CDR2 SVGEGT. CDR3 region: CASSHSYEQYF. The CDR3 DNA reads TGTGCCAGCAGTCACTCCTACGAGCAGTACTTC.

The rearrangement uses TRBV7-2 and TRBJ2-7; D is uncertain. This CDR3 has 14 amino acids. The V end was cut by 5 bases, the J end by 2 bases, with 13 bases between. The V gene's germline CDR1 is SGHTA and CDR2 FQGNSA. DNA of the CDR3: TGTGCCAGCAGCAATCTAGGCTTTGCCTACGAGCAGTACTTC. Its translation: CASSNLGFAYEQYF.

The V and J genes are TRBV11-2 and TRBJ2-7; 9 nucleotides line up with TRBD1. With V trimmed by 3 bases and J by 5 bases, 11 bases remained unmatched. The CDR3 extends over 16 amino acids. CDR1 and CDR2 from the germline V gene are SGHAT and FQNNGV. CDR3 sequence: CASSFTGTGIVDEQYF. The CDR3 DNA sequence: TGTGCCAGCAGCTTTACCGGGACAGGGATCGTCGACGAGCAGTACTTC.

V usage is TRBV5-1 and J usage is TRBJ2-6, with TRBD1 as a possible D gene (6 bases). Trimming took off 4 bases at V and 2 bases at J, with 7 bases between the two ends. The length of the CDR3 is 14 residues. Germline CDR1 is SGHRS and CDR2 is YFSETQ. CDR3 sequence: CASSRTAGANVLTF. CDR3 DNA sequence: TGCGCCAGCAGCAGGACAGCTGGGGCCAACGTCCTGACTTTC.

CDR3 amino acids: CASSPPLAGADTQYF. CDR3 in DNA: TGTGCCAGCTCACCGCCACTAGCGGGGGCAGATACGCAGTATTTT. The chain recombines TRBV18 with TRBJ2-3, with 11 bases identical to TRBD2. Germline V gene lookup returns CDR1 KGHSH and CDR2 LQKENI. Trimming took 3 bases from V and 4 from J; bases not matched to a gene: 3. The CDR3 covers 15 residues.